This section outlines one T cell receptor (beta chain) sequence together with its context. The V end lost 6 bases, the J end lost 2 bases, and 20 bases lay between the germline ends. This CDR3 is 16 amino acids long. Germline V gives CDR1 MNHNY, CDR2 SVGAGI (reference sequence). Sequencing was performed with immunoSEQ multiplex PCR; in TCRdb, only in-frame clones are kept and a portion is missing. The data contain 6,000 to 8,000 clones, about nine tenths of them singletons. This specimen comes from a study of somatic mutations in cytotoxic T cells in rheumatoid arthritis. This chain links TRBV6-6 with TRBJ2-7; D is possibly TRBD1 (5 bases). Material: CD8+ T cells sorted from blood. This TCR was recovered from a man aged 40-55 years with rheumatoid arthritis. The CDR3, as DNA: TGTGCCAGCAGCCCCTCTCGGACACCCGTTCCCTACGAGCAGTACTTC. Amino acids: CASSPSRTPVPYEQYF.